Presented here are 22 T cell receptor beta chains from one specimen sequenced in a study of blood T cell repertoires in COVID-19. Clones were sequenced by immunoSEQ multiplex PCR, and TCRdb holds only the in-frame ones, with some missing. Among roughly 390,000 clones listed, about 87% were seen once. What was sequenced was peripheral blood. These receptor sequences come from a woman in her 30s with COVID-19, enrolled during active disease.

The rearrangement uses TRBV30 and TRBJ2-5; no firm D call. Trimming stripped 0 bases from V and 7 bases from J, with 6 bases between. The CDR3 runs to 11 residues. Germline V gene sequence: CDR1 GTSNPN, CDR2 SVGIG (reference sequence). CDR3 sequence reads: CAWSVSGTQYF. In nucleotides, the CDR3 is TGTGCCTGGAGTGTTTCCGGGACCCAGTACTTC.

CDR3 amino acids: CATHTSSYNSPLHF. The CDR3 DNA reads TGTGCCACCCACACAAGCTCCTATAATTCACCCCTCCACTTT. The chain has TRBV28 and TRBJ1-6; D uncertain. Between the trimmed V and J ends, which lost 10 bases and 0 bases, there was a span of 10 bases. The CDR3 has 14 residues. Per germline, CDR1 MDHEN and CDR2 SYDVKM.

The gene calls are TRBV6-5 and TRBJ2-1; TRBD1 might be the D (6 bases). The CDR3 is 13 residues long. Germline lookup yields CDR1 MNHEY and CDR2 SVGAGI. The V end lost 5 bases, the J end lost 12 bases, and 17 bases lay between the germline ends. The CDR3 loop is CASSPGHVEGQFF. CDR3 in DNA: TGTGCCAGCAGTCCGGGACATGTGGAAGGGCAGTTCTTC.

The chain links TRBV6-5 to TRBJ1-6; D perhaps matches TRBD1 (5 bases). The CDR3 totals 15 residues. Looked up from germline, CDR1 is MNHEY and CDR2 is SVGAGI. Trimming took 2 bases from V and 5 from J, leaving 10 bases between them. CDR3 nucleotides: TGTGCCAGCAGTTACCTGGGACTGAATAATTCACCCCTCCACTTT. This sequence encodes CASSYLGLNNSPLHF.

The genes are TRBV18 and TRBJ1-5; TRBD1 matches 8 bases. The ends lost 3 bases at V and 5 bases at J; junction bases unmatched: 9. The CDR3 loop spans 16 amino acids. Germline loops: CDR1 KGHSH, CDR2 LQKENI. CDR3 nucleotides: TGTGCCAGCTCACCGACTCAGGGGGCTGGTGATCAGCCCCAGCATTTT. Its protein product is CASSPTQGAGDQPQHF.

The J gene is TRBJ2-2, the V gene TRBV5-1; the match to TRBD1 covers 9 bases. This CDR3 is 16 amino acids long. Losses at the gene ends were 0 bases for V and 6 bases for J; bases not matched to a gene: 6. The germline CDR1 and CDR2 sequences are SGHRS and YFSETQ. In DNA, the CDR3 is TGCGCCAGCAGCTTGGCGGGACAGGGATACGCCGGGGAGCTGTTTTTT. This gives the protein CASSLAGQGYAGELFF.

The chain recombines TRBV6-5 with TRBJ2-2; the D gene is possibly TRBD2 (6 bases). Germline V lookup: CDR1 MNHEY, CDR2 SVGAGI. Deletions cut 7 bases from V and 8 bases from J, with 14 bases between. This CDR3 spans 13 amino acids. The CDR3 DNA is TGTGCCAGCAACCGGGAGAGGGGAGGGGAGCTGTTTTTT. The encoded protein is CASNRERGGELFF.

The chain carries TRBV12-5 and TRBJ1-1; D might be TRBD1 (6 bases). Trimming pared 0 bases from V and 11 bases from J, leaving 10 bases between. The CDR3 runs to 12 residues. Germline V gives CDR1 LGHNT, CDR2 FRNRAP. CDR3 region: CASGLVAGEAFF. DNA of the CDR3: TGTGCTAGTGGTTTGGTGGCAGGGGAGGCTTTCTTT.

The chain links TRBV28 to TRBJ2-3; tentatively, D is TRBD2 (5 bases). Germline V CDR1 and CDR2: MDHEN, SYDVKM. V lost 5 bases and J lost 3, with 18 bases in between. CDR3 length: 16 residues. DNA of the CDR3: TGTGCCAGCAGTGCAACAGTCACCGGCGGGACAGATACGCAGTATTTT. Its translation is CASSATVTGGTDTQYF. The complete variable domain, with remaining parts taken from reference TRBV28 and TRBJ2-3, reads DVKVTQSSRYLVKRTGEKVFLECVQDMDHENMFWYRQDPGLGLRLIYFSYDVKMKEKGDIPEGYSVSREKKERFSLILESASTNQTSMYLCASSATVTGGTDTQYFGPGTRLTVL.

In this sample, this clone turned up a few times. This sequence joins TRBV13 and TRBJ2-7; the match to TRBD1 covers 8 bases. The CDR3 runs 14 residues. With 0 bases clipped from V and 5 bases from J, the junction kept 3 bases outside the gene matches. From germline, CDR1 is PRHDT and CDR2 FYEKMQ (reference sequence). In nucleotides, the CDR3 is TGTGCCAGCAGCTTAGGGCAGGGGGCGGACGAGCAGTACTTC. Protein: CASSLGQGADEQYF.

The DNA of the CDR3 is TGTGCCAGCAGCCCCCCGGAGCTAGCCAAAAACATTCAGTACTTC. Its protein is CASSPPELAKNIQYF. The chain combines TRBV27 with TRBJ2-4; D is unclear. This CDR3 is 15 amino acids long. V was trimmed by 6 bases and J by 0 bases, leaving 12 bases between them. Looked up from germline, CDR1 is MNHEY and CDR2 is SMNVEV (reference sequence).

This sequence joins TRBV7-2 and TRBJ1-2; TRBD1 agrees at 8 bases. CDR1 is SGHTA, CDR2 FQGNSA, per germline. The CDR3 totals 14 residues. V was clipped by 1 base and J by 4 bases; unmatched bases: 2. The CDR3 here is CASSLGQGAYGYTF. The CDR3 coding sequence is TGTGCCAGCAGCTTAGGGCAGGGGGCCTATGGCTACACCTTC.

This chain links TRBV29-1 with TRBJ2-5, with D perhaps matching TRBD2 (6 bases). V gave up 4 bases and J gave up 5 bases, with 17 bases separating them. Germline V CDR1 and CDR2: SQVTM, ANQGSEA. This CDR3 has 14 residues. CDR3 coding DNA: TGCAGCGTTGCGAATAGGAGGGTCGGGGAGACCCAGTACTTC. This gives the protein CSVANRRVGETQYF.

The gene calls are TRBV5-5 and TRBJ2-7; 8 bases are shared with TRBD1. Germline CDR1 is SGHKS and CDR2 is YYEKEE (reference sequence). The CDR3 consists of 15 residues. J lost 5 bases, V lost 2 bases, and 9 bases had no gene match. CDR3: CASSFETGGSHEQYF. DNA of the CDR3: TGTGCCAGCAGCTTTGAAACAGGGGGGTCCCACGAGCAGTACTTC.

The chain links TRBV11-2 to TRBJ1-2; 10 bases match TRBD1. There are 14 residues in the CDR3. The V gene end was trimmed by 11 bases and the J gene end by 2 bases; junction bases not matched to a gene: 8. CDR1 and CDR2 from the germline V gene are SGHAT and FQNNGV. DNA of the CDR3: TGTGCCGCGGGAGGGGGACAGGGGAACTATGGCTACACCTTC. This encodes CAAGGGQGNYGYTF.

This rearrangement joins TRBV7-3 to TRBJ2-1; 7 bases map to TRBD1. Trimming removed 5 bases from V and 4 bases from J; junction bases left unmatched: 2. The V gene's germline CDR1 is SGHTA and CDR2 FQGTGA. CDR3 length: 13 amino acids. The CDR3 DNA is TGTGCCAGCAGCAAACAGGGGTACAATGAGCAGTTCTTC. This translates into CASSKQGYNEQFF.

The V gene is TRBV19, the J gene TRBJ1-2; 8 positions agree with TRBD1. This CDR3 region has 13 residues. J gave up 7 bases and V 5 bases, and 6 bases lay outside the gene matches. Germline lookup yields CDR1 LNHDA and CDR2 SQIVND (reference sequence). This CDR3 is CASSSDRDRGYTF. The CDR3 DNA reads TGTGCCAGTAGTTCGGACAGGGACCGTGGCTACACCTTC. The whole variable domain, remainder taken from reference TRBV19 and TRBJ1-2, is DGGITQSPKYLFRKEGQNVTLSCEQNLNHDAMYWYRQDPGQGLRLIYYSQIVNDFQKGDIAEGYSVSREKKESFPLTVTSAQKNPTAFYLCASSSDRDRGYTFGSGTRLTVV.

The V gene is TRBV5-1, the J gene TRBJ2-6, with TRBD1 matching 9 bases. J lost 2 bases, V lost 1 base, and 7 bases had no gene match. CDR1 SGHRS and CDR2 YFSETQ come from the germline V gene. CDR3 size: 18 residues. CDR3 in amino acids: CASSLWAGTGTGANVLTF. CDR3 DNA: TGCGCCAGCAGCTTGTGGGCCGGGACAGGGACTGGGGCCAACGTCCTGACTTTC.

The V and J genes are TRBV15 and TRBJ2-7; TRBD1 is a possible D gene (6 bases). The germline V gene has CDR1 LNHNV and CDR2 YYDKDF (reference sequence). The CDR3 extends over 15 amino acids. The ends were cut back, 0 bases at V and 2 bases at J, with 11 bases in the middle. The CDR3: CATSRDLGQTYEQYF. CDR3 DNA: TGTGCCACCAGCAGAGATTTAGGACAGACCTACGAGCAGTACTTC. The variable domain in full, with the rest retrieved from reference TRBV15 and TRBJ2-7, is DAMVIQNPRYQVTQFGKPVTLSCSQTLNHNVMYWYQQKSSQAPKLLFHYYDKDFNNEADTPDNFQSRRPNTSFCFLDIRSPGLGDTAMYLCATSRDLGQTYEQYFGPGTRLTVT.

The chain is built from TRBV7-9 and TRBJ2-2, with TRBD2 identical over 10 bases. From germline, CDR1 is SEHNR and CDR2 FQNEAQ (reference sequence). The J segment lost 0 bases and the V segment lost 5 bases, leaving 18 bases of the junction unmatched. The CDR3 loop spans 21 amino acids. CDR3 sequence reads: CASSTSIPSWTSGSNTGELFF. CDR3 DNA: TGTGCCAGCAGCACCTCGATCCCCTCTTGGACTAGCGGCTCGAACACCGGGGAGCTGTTTTTT.

CDR3 protein: CASSEAGVGTGELFF. CDR3 sequence (DNA): TGCGCCAGCAGTGAAGCGGGAGTGGGCACCGGGGAGCTGTTTTTT. The genes are TRBV10-1 and TRBJ2-2, with 8 bases lining up with TRBD2. Germline V gives CDR1 WNHNN, CDR2 SYGVQD (reference sequence). The CDR3 totals 15 residues. J lost 4 bases, V lost 3 bases, and 4 bases had no gene match.

This clone was found once. This chain joins TRBV4-3 and TRBJ1-3, with TRBD1 identical over 11 bases. Germline V gene sequence: CDR1 LGHNA, CDR2 YSLEER. CDR3 size: 16 residues. Trimming took 0 bases from V and 7 from J; bases not matched to a gene: 5. CDR3 sequence: CASSQDGTGGRNTIYF. The CDR3 DNA follows: TGCGCCAGCAGCCAAGATGGGACAGGGGGTCGCAACACCATATATTTT.